This T cell receptor (beta chain) was sequenced for a study of cytomegalovirus exposure and HLA in healthy donors. The PCR employed 60 Vbeta primers together with 13 Jbeta primers. Here immunoSEQ multiplex PCR was the method, and the copy in TCRdb shows in-frame clones only, minus some. The repertoire shows roughly 150,000 clones; the top ten hold roughly 1.6%. The V end lost 4 bases, the J end lost 2 bases, and 11 bases lay between the germline ends. CDR1 is LGHNA, CDR2 YNFKEQ, per germline. The CDR3 consists of 14 residues. The rearrangement joins TRBV4-2 to TRBJ2-5; no clear D. The sequencing sample was made of PBMCs. This clonotype was sampled from a woman between 45 and 60 years old in good health and CMV-seronegative. CDR3 nucleotides: TGTGCCAGCAGCCCCATAAGTAGTCAAGAGACCCAGTACTTC. Amino acids: CASSPISSQETQYF.